One sample yielded the 32 T cell receptor beta chains listed below, sequenced in a study of T cells in Graves' hyperthyroidism and ophthalmopathy. Amplification targeted TCR beta CDR3 regions from RNA transcripts. RT-PCR in the first round (using the HTBI primer set) targeted the TCR CDR3. TCRdb recomputed calls from the multiplex PCR reads with MiXCR, one row per CDR3 protein. The sample records 450,000 to 650,000 distinct CDR3 sequences, 17% being singletons. Sequencing was carried out using blood. These receptors were obtained from a woman under 30 with Graves' ophthalmopathy.

A few counts support this clonotype. The chain has TRBV14 and TRBJ2-7, with 8 bases fitting TRBD2. V gave up 2 bases and J gave up 2 bases; unmatched junction bases: 5. The CDR3 sequence is 15 residues long. Germline CDR1 is SGHDN and CDR2 is FVKESK. The CDR3 spells CASSQSSGSPYEQYF. CDR3 coding DNA: TGTGCCAGCAGCCAATCCAGCGGGAGTCCCTACGAGCAGTACTTC. Drawing the rest from reference TRBV14 and TRBJ2-7, the complete variable domain is EAGVTQFPSHSVIEKGQTVTLRCDPISGHDNLYWYRRVMGKEIKFLLHFVKESKQDESGMPNNRFLAERTGGTYSTLKVQPAELEDSGVYFCASSQSSGSPYEQYFGPGTRLTVT.

In the case of this clonotype: This may stem from a read error, because a much larger clone lies one nucleotide away. V is TRBV12-3 or TRBV12-4 and J is TRBJ1-5; TRBD1 matches 9 bases. J gave up 6 bases and V 5 bases, and 2 bases lay outside the gene matches. CDR3 length equals 13 residues. The CDR3: CASSTGGGQPQHF. In DNA, the CDR3 is TGTGCCAGCAGTACAGGGGGCGGTCAGCCCCAGCATTTT.

This clonotype was seen ten or more times. The V and J genes are TRBV5-1 and TRBJ1-1; possible D gene TRBD1, 5 bases. The CDR3 has 15 residues. With 0 bases removed from V and 0 bases from J, the gap between germline ends came to 9 bases. Germline-derived CDR1 and CDR2 are SGHRS and YFSETQ. CDR3 in DNA: TGCGCCAGCAGCTTGGATCAGGGCATGAACACTGAAGCTTTCTTT. It translates to CASSLDQGMNTEAFF. Together with reference TRBV5-1 and TRBJ1-1, the CDR3 gives the full variable domain: KAGVTQTPRYLIKTRGQQVTLSCSPISGHRSVSWYQQTPGQGLQFLFEYFSETQRNKGNFPGRFSGRQFSNSRSEMNVSTLELGDSALYLCASSLDQGMNTEAFFGQGTRLTVV.

In this sample, this clonotype turned up many times. This chain joins TRBV10-3 and TRBJ2-7, with D maybe TRBD1 (5 bases). This CDR3 is built from 13 residues. Germline V gives CDR1 ENHRY, CDR2 SYGVKD. V was cut by 2 bases and J by 3 bases, with 8 bases left in between. The CDR3 reads CAISEGQGYEQYF. CDR3 sequence (DNA): TGTGCCATCAGTGAGGGGCAGGGCTACGAGCAGTACTTC.

Comments on this clonotype: This may be a read error: a much more frequent sequence differs by one nucleotide. In this CDR3 the conserved last residue, phenylalanine or tryptophan, is missing, so a read error is likely. V and J are TRBV7-2 and TRBJ2-1, with TRBD2 matching over 10 bases. The V gene end was trimmed by 5 bases and the J gene end by 4 bases; junction bases not matched to a gene: 8. There are 16 residues in the CDR3. CDR1 and CDR2 from the germline V gene are SGHTA and FQGNSA. CDR3 protein: CASSPVGTSVYNEQFS. The CDR3 DNA sequence: TGTGCCAGCAGCCCGGTCGGGACTAGCGTTTACAATGAGCAGTTCTCC.

The table lists this clonotype with many counts. The chain employs TRBV3-1 and TRBJ1-5, with D unclear. Germline CDR1 is LGHDT and CDR2 is YNNKEL (reference sequence). Trimming pared 4 bases from V and 4 bases from J, leaving 8 bases between. CDR3 length: 13 residues. The chain's CDR3 is CASSPLRNQPQHF. The DNA of the CDR3 is TGTGCCAGCAGCCCCCTGAGAAATCAGCCCCAGCATTTT. The whole variable domain, filled in from reference TRBV3-1 and TRBJ1-5, reads DTAVSQTPKYLVTQMGNDKSIKCEQNLGHDTMYWYKQDSKKFLKIMFSYNNKELIINETVPNRFSPKSPDKAHLNLHINSLELGDSAVYFCASSPLRNQPQHFGDGTRLSIL.

This clonotype appeared many times. CDR3 region: CASSSRTGGGKLFF. CDR3 nucleotide sequence: TGTGCCAGCAGCTCGAGGACAGGAGGAGGAAAACTGTTTTTT. This rearrangement joins TRBV11-1 to TRBJ1-4, with TRBD1 matching 7 bases. The CDR3 length is 14 residues. Germline trimming cut 4 bases from V and 10 bases from J; bases unmatched to any gene: 9. Germline V gene sequence: CDR1 SGHAT, CDR2 FQDESV (reference sequence).

In this sample, this clonotype turned up many times. This rearrangement joins TRBV5-1 to TRBJ1-4, with TRBD1 matching over 7 bases. With V trimmed by 4 bases and J by 6 bases, 3 bases remained unmatched. CDR3 size: 13 residues. CDR1 SGHRS and CDR2 YFSETQ come from the germline V gene. In nucleotides, the CDR3 is TGCGCCAGCAGCCACGGGACAGATGAAAAACTGTTTTTT. This codes for CASSHGTDEKLFF.

This clonotype was picked up many times. The chain recombines TRBV12-3 or TRBV12-4 with TRBJ2-1; D could derive from TRBD1 or TRBD2 (6 bases each). The V gene lost 6 bases and the J gene lost 7 bases, with 13 bases spanning the gap. CDR3 size: 13 residues. The CDR3 sequence: CASSKGGWNEQFF. CDR3 in DNA: TGTGCCAGCAGCAAAGGGGGGTGGAATGAGCAGTTCTTC.

The chain links TRBV29-1 to TRBJ2-3; D gene unclear. This CDR3 contains 13 residues. Germline V gene sequence: CDR1 SQVTM, CDR2 ANQGSEA. Trimming pared 3 bases from V and 0 bases from J, leaving 7 bases between. Written as DNA, the CDR3 is TGCAGCGTTGATCCTTATAGCACAGATACGCAGTATTTT. It specifies CSVDPYSTDTQYF.

V is TRBV5-4 and J is TRBJ1-1, with D possibly being TRBD1 (5 bases). V lost 1 base, J lost 5 bases, and 9 bases lay in between. The V gene's germline CDR1 is SGHNT and CDR2 YYREEE (reference sequence). The CDR3 runs to 13 residues. Here the CDR3 reads CASSLWGQTEAFF. In DNA form, the CDR3 reads TGTGCCAGCAGCTTGTGGGGCCAAACTGAAGCTTTCTTT.

This clonotype was counted many times. The J gene is TRBJ2-2, the V gene TRBV7-9, with TRBD1 matching over 9 bases. CDR1 and CDR2 (germline): SEHNR, FQNEAQ (reference sequence). This CDR3 has 15 residues. J lost 3 bases, V lost 4 bases, and 3 bases had no gene match. The CDR3 DNA reads as TGTGCCAGCAGCTCCCGGGACAGGGACACCGGGGAGCTGTTTTTT. This encodes CASSSRDRDTGELFF.

This clonotype has more than one count but fewer than ten. The rearrangement links TRBV20-1 to TRBJ1-3; weak D call: TRBD1 (5 bases). V was shortened by 6 bases and J by 4 bases, with 16 bases between the two germline ends. The CDR3 is made up of 14 amino acids. Per germline, CDR1 DFQATT and CDR2 SNEGSKA (reference sequence). The chain's CDR3 is CSAYTGVSGNTIYF. The CDR3 bases are TGCAGTGCGTATACAGGAGTATCGGGAAACACCATATATTTT.

This clonotype was picked up many times. V is TRBV7-2 and J is TRBJ2-1, with 7 bases lining up with TRBD1. The CDR3 runs 15 residues. Germline CDR1 SGHTA, CDR2 FQGNSA. V dropped 5 bases and J dropped 4; count of bases not matched to a gene: 8. The CDR3 reads CASSPRQGKYNEQFF. CDR3 sequence (DNA): TGTGCCAGCAGCCCCCGACAGGGAAAATACAATGAGCAGTTCTTC. Full variable domain (outside the CDR3, taken from reference TRBV7-2 and TRBJ2-1): GAGVSQSPSNKVTEKGKDVELRCDPISGHTALYWYRQSLGQGLEFLIYFQGNSAPDKSGLPSDRFSAERTGGSVSTLTIQRTQQEDSAVYLCASSPRQGKYNEQFFGPGTRLTVL.

This clonotype came up a few times. The chain recombines TRBV6-5 with TRBJ1-4; TRBD1 aligns across 7 bases. Looked up from germline, CDR1 is MNHEY and CDR2 is SVGAGI. The CDR3 covers 15 residues. With 6 bases clipped from V and 7 bases from J, the junction kept 11 bases outside the gene matches. CDR3 nucleotide sequence: TGTGCCAGCAGGTACAAACCCGGGACAGCTGAAAAACTGTTTTTT. Protein: CASRYKPGTAEKLFF.

CDR3: CASEPDSEGHNEQFF. In nucleotides, the CDR3 is TGTGCCAGCGAGCCCGACAGCGAGGGGCACAATGAGCAGTTCTTC. This sequence joins TRBV28 and TRBJ2-1, with D perhaps assigned TRBD1 or TRBD2 (5 bases each). The CDR3 is 15 residues long. V was shortened by 8 bases and J by 5 bases, with 19 bases between the two germline ends. CDR1 MDHEN and CDR2 SYDVKM come from the germline V gene.

The chain carries TRBV18 and TRBJ1-1, with D uncertain. Looked up from germline, CDR1 is KGHSH and CDR2 is LQKENI. There are 13 residues in the CDR3. With 0 bases removed from V and 8 bases from J, the gap between germline ends came to 10 bases. The CDR3 spells CASSPPIGLEAFF. The CDR3 coding sequence is TGTGCCAGCTCACCACCGATAGGGTTAGAAGCTTTCTTT.

The CDR3 is CAISGPGTYSGNTIYF. The CDR3 bases are TGTGCCATCAGTGGTCCAGGGACCTACTCTGGAAACACCATATATTTT. The chain couples TRBV10-3 to TRBJ1-3; a possible D gene is TRBD1 (5 bases). The CDR3 covers 16 residues. Germline V lookup: CDR1 ENHRY, CDR2 SYGVKD. The V and J ends lost 4 bases and 0 bases respectively, with 13 bases between them.

This clonotype has a count of ten or more. This rearrangement joins TRBV28 to TRBJ2-7; D is possibly TRBD1 (6 bases). Germline V CDR1 and CDR2: MDHEN, SYDVKM. The CDR3 consists of 15 residues. Deletions cut 0 bases from V and 6 bases from J, with 15 bases between. The CDR3: CASSLWSGTSTEQYF. CDR3 nucleotide sequence: TGTGCCAGCAGTTTATGGTCCGGGACAAGCACCGAGCAGTACTTC.

This chain links TRBV19 with TRBJ2-2, with D perhaps TRBD1 or TRBD2 (6 bases each). Germline V gene lookup returns CDR1 LNHDA and CDR2 SQIVND (reference sequence). V was trimmed by 4 bases and J by 0 bases, leaving 15 bases between them. The CDR3 sequence is 17 residues long. The CDR3 DNA sequence: TGTGCCAGTAGTAGCCGTATGGGGGGCACGAACACCGGGGAGCTGTTTTTT. This codes for CASSSRMGGTNTGELFF.

This clonotype was recorded at least ten times. The chain combines TRBV30 with TRBJ1-1; possible D gene TRBD1, 5 bases. There are 14 residues in the CDR3. Germline values: CDR1 GTSNPN, CDR2 SVGIG (reference sequence). The V and J ends lost 0 bases and 4 bases respectively, with 12 bases between them. The CDR3 loop reads CAWSVWDLSTEAFF. Here the CDR3 DNA reads TGTGCCTGGAGTGTATGGGACTTAAGCACTGAAGCTTTCTTT.

The chain employs TRBV2 and TRBJ2-2; TRBD1 matches at 9 bases. The junction had 8 bases not matched to a gene; V was cut back by 5 bases and J by 4 bases. Per the germline V gene, CDR1 is SNHLY and CDR2 is FYNNEI. The CDR3 consists of 16 residues. CDR3 sequence reads: CASSSIGTGTTGELFF. The CDR3 DNA reads TGTGCCAGCAGTAGCATCGGGACAGGGACCACCGGGGAGCTGTTTTTT.

The table lists this clonotype with many counts. The chain recombines TRBV30 with TRBJ2-1, with a possible D match to TRBD1 (6 bases). Germline V lookup: CDR1 GTSNPN, CDR2 SVGIG (reference sequence). The V gene lost 0 bases and the J gene lost 5 bases, with 8 bases spanning the gap. The CDR3 contains 13 residues. The CDR3 DNA reads as TGTGCCTGGAGTGTATACAGGGACAATGAGCAGTTCTTC. Protein: CAWSVYRDNEQFF.

The chain couples TRBV20-1 to TRBJ1-1; 7 positions agree with TRBD1. The germline CDR1 and CDR2 sequences are DFQATT and SNEGSKA (reference sequence). V lost 2 bases and J lost 10; bases outside the gene matches: 10. This CDR3 has 13 amino acids. The CDR3 reads CSARRTGDYTAFF. The CDR3 region has the DNA TGCAGTGCTAGACGAACAGGGGATTATACAGCTTTCTTT.

The V call is TRBV10-3, the J call TRBJ2-2; D gene unclear. Germline V gene lookup returns CDR1 ENHRY and CDR2 SYGVKD. Trimming pared 8 bases from V and 1 base from J, leaving 5 bases between. The CDR3 sequence is 12 residues long. The CDR3 nucleotides are TGTGCCATCCTTGGGAACACCGGGGAGCTGTTTTTT. Protein: CAILGNTGELFF.

This clonotype occurred many times. The chain carries TRBV20-1 and TRBJ2-3; the D is unclear. Between the trimmed V and J ends, which lost 6 bases and 6 bases, there was a span of 16 bases. The CDR3 sequence is 13 residues long. The V gene's germline CDR1 is DFQATT and CDR2 SNEGSKA (reference sequence). The CDR3 loop reads CSAQPHNLDTQYF. CDR3 coding DNA: TGCAGTGCGCAACCTCACAATTTGGATACGCAGTATTTT.

A remark on this clonotype: At one of its ends the junction is not consistent with the germline gene, which may arise from a read error. This chain joins TRBV5-1 and TRBJ1-3; D is ambiguous. Germline V gene lookup returns CDR1 SGHRS and CDR2 YFSETQ. The CDR3 totals 15 residues. CDR3 residues: CASSLVPGTGDTIYF. CDR3 in DNA: TGTGCCAGCAGCTTAGTTCCGGGAACGGGCGACACCATATATTTT.

The chain has TRBV10-3 and TRBJ2-1; D is possibly TRBD1 (5 bases). Trimming removed 3 bases from V and 0 bases from J, with 9 bases in between. This CDR3 comprises 15 residues. The germline V gene encodes CDR1 ENHRY and CDR2 SYGVKD. The chain's CDR3 is CAISDKGPSYNEQFF. CDR3 coding DNA: TGTGCCATCAGTGATAAGGGGCCCTCCTACAATGAGCAGTTCTTC.

This clonotype was seen a handful of times. V gene TRBV14 combines with J gene TRBJ2-7; D is uncertain. The V end was cut by 0 bases, the J end by 4 bases, with 4 bases between. The CDR3 has 12 residues. Germline V gene data show CDR1 as SGHDN and CDR2 as FVKESK. The CDR3 bases are TGTGCCAGCAGCCAAGATTATTACGAGCAGTACTTC. Its translation: CASSQDYYEQYF. The full variable domain, in which reference TRBV14 and TRBJ2-7 provide the parts outside the CDR3, is EAGVTQFPSHSVIEKGQTVTLRCDPISGHDNLYWYRRVMGKEIKFLLHFVKESKQDESGMPNNRFLAERTGGTYSTLKVQPAELEDSGVYFCASSQDYYEQYFGPGTRLTVT.

This clonotype was seen more than once but under ten times. V gene TRBV20-1 combines with J gene TRBJ2-5; 7 nucleotides line up with TRBD2. Germline CDR1 and CDR2: DFQATT and SNEGSKA (reference sequence). The trim removed 6 bases at V and 3 bases at J, leaving 4 bases unmatched. The CDR3 has 12 residues. The CDR3 region has the DNA TGCAGTGCGGCTGGGGGGGAAGAGACCCAGTACTTC. Its protein is CSAAGGEETQYF.

V is TRBV28 and J is TRBJ1-2, with D tentatively TRBD1 (5 bases). The CDR3 covers 13 residues. Between the trimmed V and J ends, which lost 3 bases and 8 bases, there was a span of 13 bases. Germline V gene data show CDR1 as MDHEN and CDR2 as SYDVKM. The CDR3 coding sequence is TGTGCCAGCAGTTTGCGGCAGGGAGTAGGCTACACCTTC. This gives the protein CASSLRQGVGYTF.

This clonotype was counted only a few times. This chain connects TRBV6-1 to TRBJ2-1; TRBD2 agrees at 9 bases. Losses at the gene ends were 6 bases for V and 10 bases for J; bases not matched to a gene: 13. Looked up from germline, CDR1 is MNHNS and CDR2 is SASEGT. The CDR3 consists of 15 residues. The CDR3 region is CASRPPSGVAREQFF. In DNA form, the CDR3 reads TGTGCCAGCAGGCCACCTAGCGGGGTGGCCCGGGAGCAGTTCTTC.